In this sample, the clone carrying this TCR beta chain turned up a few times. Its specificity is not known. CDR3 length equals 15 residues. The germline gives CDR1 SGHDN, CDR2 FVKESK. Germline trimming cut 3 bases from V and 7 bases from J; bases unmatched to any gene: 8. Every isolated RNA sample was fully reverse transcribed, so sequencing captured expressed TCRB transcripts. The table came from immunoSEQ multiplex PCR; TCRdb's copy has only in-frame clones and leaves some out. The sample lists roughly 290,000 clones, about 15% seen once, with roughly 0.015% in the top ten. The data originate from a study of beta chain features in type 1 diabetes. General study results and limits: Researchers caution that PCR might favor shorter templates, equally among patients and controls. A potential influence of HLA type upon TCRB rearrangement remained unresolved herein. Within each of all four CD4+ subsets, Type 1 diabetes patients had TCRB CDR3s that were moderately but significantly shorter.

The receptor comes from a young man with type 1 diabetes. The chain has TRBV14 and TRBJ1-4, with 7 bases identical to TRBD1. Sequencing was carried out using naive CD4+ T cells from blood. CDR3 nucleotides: TGTGCCAGCAGCCATAACAGGGGAAGGGGTGAAAAACTGTTTTTT. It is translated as CASSHNRGRGEKLFF.